This is a list of T cell receptor beta chains from one sample in a study of blood T cells in healthy people across ages. One entry per CDR3 protein, called by TCRdb with MiXCR from the 5' RACE reads. The sample has 1.5 million or so distinct CDR3 sequences; 42% are singletons. Sequencing used blood. These TCRs come from a woman between 18 and 29 years old in good health. Each CDR3 is given with its conserved first and last residue. The order of the fields is J gene, clone size, D gene, V gene, CDR3 DNA, CDR3 protein. D genes are given only for firm matches. Rows give clone size only sometimes, using once, few, many, or a class for an expanded clone.

J: TRBJ2-1
size: many
D: TRBD1
V: TRBV10-3
DNA: TGTGCCATCAGTGTAGACAGGGGGCCCTACAATGAGCAGTTCTTC
CDR3: CAISVDRGPYNEQFF

J: TRBJ2-1
size: .
D: .
V: TRBV20-1
DNA: TGCAGTGCGCCACTCGGAGGATACTCCTACAATGAGCAGTTCTTC
CDR3: CSAPLGGYSYNEQFF

J: TRBJ1-6
size: .
D: TRBD1
V: TRBV25-1
DNA: TGTGCCAGCAGTGGAGGGACAGCCGATCGGGCCCTCCACTTT
CDR3: CASSGGTADRALHF

J: TRBJ2-3
size: .
D: .
V: TRBV2
DNA: TGTGCCAGCAGTGAGTGGCGGCCCACAGATACGCAGTATTTT
CDR3: CASSEWRPTDTQYF

J: TRBJ1-2
size: .
D: .
V: TRBV29-1
DNA: TGCAGCGCCGATCTCCGGGACTCACCCCATGGGCTGGGTGGCTACACCTTC
CDR3: CSADLRDSPHGLGGYTF

J: TRBJ2-5
size: .
D: .
V: TRBV5-1
DNA: TGCGCCAGCAGTCCAGGAGGGGGTAAAGAGACCCAGTACTTC
CDR3: CASSPGGGKETQYF

J: TRBJ2-6
size: .
D: .
V: TRBV5-1
DNA: TGCGCCAGCAGCTTTGACAGGGGAGGGGCTGGGGCCAACGTCCTGACTTTC
CDR3: CASSFDRGGAGANVLTF

J: TRBJ2-7
size: few
D: TRBD2
V: TRBV10-2
DNA: TGCGCCAGCAGTGGAGTAGCGGGTGCCTACGAGCAGTACTTC
CDR3: CASSGVAGAYEQYF

J: TRBJ1-6
size: few
D: .
V: TRBV27
DNA: TGTGCCAGCGGCGGAGGGCCCCTCCACTTT
CDR3: CASGGGPLHF

J: TRBJ2-5
size: few
D: .
V: TRBV4-2
DNA: TGTGCCAGCAGCCAAGATAAGGGAGAGACCCAGTACTTC
CDR3: CASSQDKGETQYF

J: TRBJ2-3
size: .
D: .
V: TRBV20-1
DNA: TGCAGTGCTAGGACCGGGACACCAGCCACAGATACGCAGTATTTT
CDR3: CSARTGTPATDTQYF

J: TRBJ2-7
size: .
D: .
V: TRBV3-1
DNA: TGTGCCAGCAGCGCTGGAGGTTCCCCCCGCTACGAGCAGTACTTC
CDR3: CASSAGGSPRYEQYF

J: TRBJ2-2
size: .
D: .
V: TRBV7-3
DNA: TGTGCCAGCAGCTTAAATCGGGGGACGGGCACCGGGGAGCTGTTTTTT
CDR3: CASSLNRGTGTGELFF

J: TRBJ2-3
size: few
D: TRBD2
V: TRBV24-1
DNA: TGTGCCACCAGTGACCCCGGCGGGGGGTCGGATACGCAGTATTTT
CDR3: CATSDPGGGSDTQYF

J: TRBJ2-5
size: .
D: .
V: TRBV21-1
DNA: TGTACCAGCACAAAGCATTGGCCACACAGGGGACGGGGTTTGGAGACCCAGTACTTC
CDR3: CTSTKHWPHRGRGLETQYF

J: TRBJ2-5
size: .
D: .
V: TRBV20-1
DNA: TGCAGTGCTAGAGGGTATGGGGGTCCCTACAATGAGCAGTACTTC
CDR3: CSARGYGGPYNEQYF

J: TRBJ2-7
size: .
D: .
V: TRBV12-1
DNA: TGTGCCAGCAGCTGCGCCCTCGGGACCCCTTCTTACGAGCAGTACTTC
CDR3: CASSCALGTPSYEQYF

J: TRBJ1-4
size: few
D: .
V: TRBV4-1
DNA: TGCGCCAGCAGTATCGAGGACGAAAGTGAAAAACTGTTTTTT
CDR3: CASSIEDESEKLFF

J: TRBJ1-6
size: .
D: TRBD1
V: TRBV20-1
DNA: TGCAGTGCTAGGACAGGGTATATGGATTCACCCCTCCACTTT
CDR3: CSARTGYMDSPLHF

J: TRBJ2-4
size: few
D: .
V: TRBV7-2
DNA: TGTGCCAGCAGCTTAGTGCAGAGCCTAGCCAAAAACATTCAGTACTTC
CDR3: CASSLVQSLAKNIQYF

J: TRBJ2-1
size: few
D: TRBD1
V: TRBV6-2/TRBV6-3
DNA: TGTGCCAGCAGTCCCCGGGGACAGGGGCCGGTGGGTGAGCAGTTCTTC
CDR3: CASSPRGQGPVGEQFF

J: TRBJ2-5
size: .
D: TRBD2
V: TRBV5-6
DNA: TGTGCCAGCAGCTCGCAAAGTGCTAGCGGGGACAAGCAGTACTTC
CDR3: CASSSQSASGDKQYF

J: TRBJ2-1
size: few
D: .
V: TRBV11-2
DNA: TGTGCCAGCAGCCCCCAAACAGGGATTGAGCAGTTCTTC
CDR3: CASSPQTGIEQFF

J: TRBJ2-3
size: .
D: .
V: TRBV9
DNA: TGTGCCAGCAGCGTATCTCAGGATACGCCTACGCAGTATTTT
CDR3: CASSVSQDTPTQYF

J: TRBJ2-7
size: once
D: .
V: TRBV7-2
DNA: TGTGCCAGCAGCTTAGGACGGGCCGATAGCTCCTACGAGCAGTACTTC
CDR3: CASSLGRADSSYEQYF

J: TRBJ2-4
size: .
D: .
V: TRBV28
DNA: TGTGCCAGCAGTTTACAGGGTTCAGCCAAAAACATTCAGTACTTC
CDR3: CASSLQGSAKNIQYF

J: TRBJ2-1
size: .
D: .
V: TRBV20-1
DNA: TGCAGTGCTAGAGATGATGGCGGGGAAGCGGAGCAGTTCTTC
CDR3: CSARDDGGEAEQFF

J: TRBJ2-7
size: .
D: TRBD1
V: TRBV28
DNA: TGTGCCAGCAGTTCAGCCGGGACAGGGGCCTACGAGCAGTACTTC
CDR3: CASSSAGTGAYEQYF

J: TRBJ2-3
size: few
D: TRBD2
V: TRBV20-1
DNA: TGCAGTGCTAGGTCGACTAGCGGGAACCAAGATACGCAGTATTTT
CDR3: CSARSTSGNQDTQYF

J: TRBJ2-2
size: .
D: .
V: TRBV2
DNA: TGTGCCAGCATCGGGGTCCTGGGCACCGGGGAGCTGTTTTTT
CDR3: CASIGVLGTGELFF

J: TRBJ2-7
size: .
D: .
V: TRBV19
DNA: TGTGCCAGTAGTTCAAGACAGAGAACCTACGAGCAGTACTTC
CDR3: CASSSRQRTYEQYF

J: TRBJ2-1
size: .
D: TRBD2
V: TRBV20-1
DNA: TGCAGTACTAGGACTAGCGGGAGTAATGAGCAGTTCTTC
CDR3: CSTRTSGSNEQFF

J: TRBJ1-1
size: .
D: .
V: TRBV5-1
DNA: TGCGCCAGCAGTTACACTCCAGGGGTGGCTTTCTTT
CDR3: CASSYTPGVAFF

J: TRBJ2-3
size: few
D: .
V: TRBV20-1
DNA: TGCAGTGTAACGGACCCATACACAGATACGCAGTATTTT
CDR3: CSVTDPYTDTQYF

J: TRBJ2-3
size: .
D: TRBD2
V: TRBV12-3/TRBV12-4
DNA: TGTGCCAGCAGCCCTCGGACTAGCGGGAGGGCAAATACGCAGTATTTT
CDR3: CASSPRTSGRANTQYF

J: TRBJ2-5
size: .
D: .
V: TRBV6-1
DNA: TGTGCCAGCTCGGGTGTATCTGAAGAGACCCAGTACTTC
CDR3: CASSGVSEETQYF

J: TRBJ2-5
size: few
D: .
V: TRBV2
DNA: TGTGCCAGCAGTGAGATGGTAGAGGCGGAGACCCAGTACTTC
CDR3: CASSEMVEAETQYF

J: TRBJ2-7
size: few
D: TRBD2
V: TRBV18
DNA: TGTGCCAGCTCACCCCTTAGCGGGGGACGCGAGCAGTACTTC
CDR3: CASSPLSGGREQYF

J: TRBJ2-1
size: few
D: .
V: TRBV6-1
DNA: TGTGCCAGCAGTGGTACGCTGGGGAGTATTGGAAATGAGCAGTTCTTC
CDR3: CASSGTLGSIGNEQFF

J: TRBJ2-2
size: .
D: .
V: TRBV6-6
DNA: TGTGCCAGCAGTTACGAACGGGTCGCGAACACCGGGGAGCTGTTTTTT
CDR3: CASSYERVANTGELFF

J: TRBJ1-2
size: few
D: .
V: TRBV7-9
DNA: TGTGCCAGCAGCTTAGACGGGGTTGACTATGGCTACACCTTC
CDR3: CASSLDGVDYGYTF

J: TRBJ2-7
size: .
D: .
V: TRBV6-5
DNA: TGTGCCAGCACCCCCACTTGGGACGGAGCCTACGAGCAGTACTTC
CDR3: CASTPTWDGAYEQYF

J: TRBJ2-1
size: few
D: .
V: TRBV4-1
DNA: TGCGCCAGCAGCCGAGGACATCCAAGCTCCTACAATGAGCAGTTCTTC
CDR3: CASSRGHPSSYNEQFF

J: TRBJ1-2
size: few
D: .
V: TRBV21-1
DNA: TGTGCCAGCAGCAAAGGGGTGATCCGGACAGTCTATGGCTACACCTTC
CDR3: CASSKGVIRTVYGYTF

J: TRBJ2-1
size: .
D: .
V: TRBV4-1
DNA: TGCGCCAGCAGCCGAGAGGTCCGGGGAAGTAGGGAGCAGTTCTTC
CDR3: CASSREVRGSREQFF

J: TRBJ1-5
size: few
D: .
V: TRBV6-4
DNA: TGTGCCAGCAGCTACTTTAGCAATCAGCCCCAGCATTTT
CDR3: CASSYFSNQPQHF

J: TRBJ2-5
size: .
D: .
V: TRBV13
DNA: TGTGCCAGCAGCTTGGACCGCCGGACCGATAAGGAAGAGACTCAGTACTTC
CDR3: CASSLDRRTDKEETQYF

J: TRBJ2-1
size: .
D: TRBD1
V: TRBV9
DNA: TGTGCCAGCAGCGCTCCTTCAACAGGGGGCGGGTCCGTAGGTGAGCAGTTCTTC
CDR3: CASSAPSTGGGSVGEQFF

J: TRBJ2-4
size: .
D: TRBD2
V: TRBV7-2
DNA: TGTGCCAGCAGCATAGGGGCTTCTAGCGGCAAAAACATTCAGTACTTC
CDR3: CASSIGASSGKNIQYF

J: TRBJ2-2
size: .
D: TRBD1
V: TRBV25-1
DNA: TGTGCCAGCTCCACGGGCAGGGGGCAGGAGGAGCTGTTTTTT
CDR3: CASSTGRGQEELFF

J: TRBJ2-3
size: .
D: .
V: TRBV6-5
DNA: TGTGCCAGCAGTTACCAGCAGTCTTCCACAGATACGCAGTATTTT
CDR3: CASSYQQSSTDTQYF

J: TRBJ1-2
size: few
D: TRBD1
V: TRBV4-2
DNA: TGTGCCAGCAGCCAAGATTATGGGACAGGTGGCTACACCTTC
CDR3: CASSQDYGTGGYTF

J: TRBJ1-2
size: .
D: TRBD1
V: TRBV20-1
DNA: TGCAGTACCGACAGGGGGCTTAATGGCTACACCTTC
CDR3: CSTDRGLNGYTF

J: TRBJ2-1
size: .
D: .
V: TRBV7-2
DNA: TGTGCCAGCAGCTTTCGGACTCTCTACAATGGGCAGTTCTTC
CDR3: CASSFRTLYNGQFF

J: TRBJ2-7
size: few
D: TRBD2
V: TRBV5-1
DNA: TGCGCCAGCAGCTTGACCTCTAGCGGGGGCTACGAGCAGTACTTC
CDR3: CASSLTSSGGYEQYF

J: TRBJ1-2
size: .
D: .
V: TRBV13
DNA: TGTGCCAGCAGCTCCGGGGGCACGGCTCTCTATGGCTACACCTTC
CDR3: CASSSGGTALYGYTF

J: TRBJ2-7
size: .
D: .
V: TRBV6-6
DNA: TGTGCCAGTGCCACTATTTCCTACGAGCAGTACTTC
CDR3: CASATISYEQYF